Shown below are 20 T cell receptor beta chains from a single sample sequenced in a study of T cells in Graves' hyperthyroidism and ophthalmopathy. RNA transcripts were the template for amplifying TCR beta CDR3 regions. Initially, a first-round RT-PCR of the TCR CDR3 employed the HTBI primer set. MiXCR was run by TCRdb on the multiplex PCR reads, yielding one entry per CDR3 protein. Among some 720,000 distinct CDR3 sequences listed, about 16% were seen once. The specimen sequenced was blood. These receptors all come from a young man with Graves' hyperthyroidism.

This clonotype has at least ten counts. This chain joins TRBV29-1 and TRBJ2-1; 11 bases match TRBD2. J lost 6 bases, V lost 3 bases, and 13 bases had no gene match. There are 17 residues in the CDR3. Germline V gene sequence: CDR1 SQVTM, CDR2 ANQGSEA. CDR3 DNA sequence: TGCAGCGTTGAGGGGTTGACTAGCGGGACCCTCCTCAATGAGCAGTTCTTC. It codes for CSVEGLTSGTLLNEQFF.

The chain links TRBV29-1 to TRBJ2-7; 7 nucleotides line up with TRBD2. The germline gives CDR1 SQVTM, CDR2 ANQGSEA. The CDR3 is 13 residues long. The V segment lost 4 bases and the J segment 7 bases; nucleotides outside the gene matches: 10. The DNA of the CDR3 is TGCAGCGTTGGCGCGGGAGAAGGTAGAGAGCAGTACTTC. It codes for CSVGAGEGREQYF.

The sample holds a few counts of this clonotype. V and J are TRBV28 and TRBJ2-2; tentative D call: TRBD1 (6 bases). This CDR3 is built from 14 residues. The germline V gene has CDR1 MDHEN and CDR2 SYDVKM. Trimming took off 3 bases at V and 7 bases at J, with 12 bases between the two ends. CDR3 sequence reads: CASSFRGSDGELFF. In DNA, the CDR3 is TGTGCCAGCAGTTTCAGGGGTTCCGACGGGGAGCTGTTTTTT.

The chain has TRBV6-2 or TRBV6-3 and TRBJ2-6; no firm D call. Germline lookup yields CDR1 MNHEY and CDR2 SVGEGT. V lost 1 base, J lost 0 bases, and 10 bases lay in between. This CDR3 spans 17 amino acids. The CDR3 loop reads CASSYYGYSSGANVLTF. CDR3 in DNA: TGTGCCAGCAGTTACTACGGATACTCCTCTGGGGCCAACGTCCTGACTTTC.

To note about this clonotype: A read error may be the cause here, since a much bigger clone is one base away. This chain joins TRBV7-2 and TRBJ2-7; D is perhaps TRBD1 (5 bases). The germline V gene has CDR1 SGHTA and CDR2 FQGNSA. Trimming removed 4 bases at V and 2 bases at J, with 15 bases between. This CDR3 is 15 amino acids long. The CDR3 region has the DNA TGTGCCAGCAGCTGCGGAGCCAGGGTCACCTACGAGCAGTACTTC. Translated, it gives CASSCGARVTYEQYF.

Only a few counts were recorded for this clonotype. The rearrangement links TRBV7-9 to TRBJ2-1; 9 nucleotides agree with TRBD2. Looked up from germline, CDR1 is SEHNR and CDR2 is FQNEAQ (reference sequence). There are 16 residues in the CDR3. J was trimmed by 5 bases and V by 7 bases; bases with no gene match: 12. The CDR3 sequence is CASNPFRRLADNEQFF. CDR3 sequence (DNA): TGTGCCAGCAACCCTTTTCGGCGACTAGCGGACAATGAGCAGTTCTTC.

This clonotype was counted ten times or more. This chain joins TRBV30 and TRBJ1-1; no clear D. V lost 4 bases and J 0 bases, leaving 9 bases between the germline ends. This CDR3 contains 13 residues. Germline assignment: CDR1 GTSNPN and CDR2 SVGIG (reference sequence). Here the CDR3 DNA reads TGTGCCTGGACAGACGGAATGAACACTGAAGCTTTCTTT. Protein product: CAWTDGMNTEAFF.

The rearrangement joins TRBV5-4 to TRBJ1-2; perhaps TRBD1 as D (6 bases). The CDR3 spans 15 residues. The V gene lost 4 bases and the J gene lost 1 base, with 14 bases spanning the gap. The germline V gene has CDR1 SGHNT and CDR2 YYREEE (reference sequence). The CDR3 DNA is TGTGCCAGCAGCGAAGGGACAACCCATAACTATGGCTACACCTTC. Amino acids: CASSEGTTHNYGYTF.

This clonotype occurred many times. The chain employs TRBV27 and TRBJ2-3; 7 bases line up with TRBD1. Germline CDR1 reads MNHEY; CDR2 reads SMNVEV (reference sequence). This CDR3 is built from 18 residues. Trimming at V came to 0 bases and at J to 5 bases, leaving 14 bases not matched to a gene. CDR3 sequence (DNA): TGTGCCAGCAGTTTATCGGACGGACAGGCCGGTGGGATAGATACGCAGTATTTT. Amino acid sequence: CASSLSDGQAGGIDTQYF.

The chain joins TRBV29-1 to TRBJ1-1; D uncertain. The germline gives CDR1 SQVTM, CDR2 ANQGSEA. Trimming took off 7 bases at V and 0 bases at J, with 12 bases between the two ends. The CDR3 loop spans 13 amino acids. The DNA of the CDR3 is TGCAGCGCAAAGACACCCGTGAACACTGAAGCTTTCTTT. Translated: CSAKTPVNTEAFF.

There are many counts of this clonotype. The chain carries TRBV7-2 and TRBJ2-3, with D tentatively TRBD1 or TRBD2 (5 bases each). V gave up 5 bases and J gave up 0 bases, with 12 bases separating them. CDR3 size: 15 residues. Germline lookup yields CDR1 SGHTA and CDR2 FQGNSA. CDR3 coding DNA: TGTGCCAGCAGCCTCTCGGGACCAAGCACAGATACGCAGTATTTT. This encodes CASSLSGPSTDTQYF.

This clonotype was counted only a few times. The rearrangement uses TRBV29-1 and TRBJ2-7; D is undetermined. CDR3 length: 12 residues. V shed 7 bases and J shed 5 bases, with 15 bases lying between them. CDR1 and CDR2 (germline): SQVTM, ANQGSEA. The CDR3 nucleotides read TGCAGCGGCCGCGAAGGGTCGAACGAGCAGTACTTC. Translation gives CSGREGSNEQYF.

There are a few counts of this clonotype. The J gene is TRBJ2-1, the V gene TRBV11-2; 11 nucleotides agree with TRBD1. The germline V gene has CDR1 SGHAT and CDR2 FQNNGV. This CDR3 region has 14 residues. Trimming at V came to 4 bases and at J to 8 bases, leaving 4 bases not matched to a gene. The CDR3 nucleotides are TGTGCCAGCAGCTCCGGGACAGGGGGGTATGAGCAGTTCTTC. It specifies CASSSGTGGYEQFF.

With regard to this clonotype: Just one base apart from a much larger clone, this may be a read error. CDR3 in DNA: TGCAGTGCTGGAGGCGTTTCCGGGACCGCCGACTATGGCTACACCTTC. Its protein is CSAGGVSGTADYGYTF. V is TRBV20-1 and J is TRBJ1-2, with TRBD1 as a possible D gene (5 bases). This CDR3 has 16 amino acids. From germline, CDR1 is DFQATT and CDR2 SNEGSKA (reference sequence). Between the trimmed V and J ends, which lost 5 bases and 3 bases, there was a span of 22 bases.

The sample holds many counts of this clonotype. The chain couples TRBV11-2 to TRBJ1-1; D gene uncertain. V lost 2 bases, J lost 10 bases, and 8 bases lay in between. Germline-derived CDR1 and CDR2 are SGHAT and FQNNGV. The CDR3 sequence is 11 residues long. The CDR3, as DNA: TGTGCCAGCAGCTTAACCCGCGGAGCTTTCTTT. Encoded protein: CASSLTRGAFF.

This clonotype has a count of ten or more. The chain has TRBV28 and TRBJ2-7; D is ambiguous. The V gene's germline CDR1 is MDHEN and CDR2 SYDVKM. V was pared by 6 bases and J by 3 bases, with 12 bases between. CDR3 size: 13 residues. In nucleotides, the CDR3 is TGTGCCAGCAGCGACCTGTGGGGCTACGAGCAGTACTTC. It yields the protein CASSDLWGYEQYF.

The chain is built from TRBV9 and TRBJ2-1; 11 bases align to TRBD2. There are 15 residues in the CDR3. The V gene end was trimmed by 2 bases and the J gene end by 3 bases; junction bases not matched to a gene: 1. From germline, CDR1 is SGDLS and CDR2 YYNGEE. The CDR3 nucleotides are TGTGCCAGCAGCGTTAGCGGGAGGGACTACAATGAGCAGTTCTTC. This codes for CASSVSGRDYNEQFF.

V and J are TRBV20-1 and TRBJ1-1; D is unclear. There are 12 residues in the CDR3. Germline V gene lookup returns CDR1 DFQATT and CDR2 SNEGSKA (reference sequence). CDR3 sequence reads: CSHRGFLDEAFF. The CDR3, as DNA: TGCTCCCATCGAGGCTTTCTTGATGAAGCTTTCTTT.

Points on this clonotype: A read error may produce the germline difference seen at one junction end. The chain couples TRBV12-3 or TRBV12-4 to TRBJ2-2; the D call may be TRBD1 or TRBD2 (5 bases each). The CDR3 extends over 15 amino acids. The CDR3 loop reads CASSLRGTDTGELSF. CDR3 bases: TGTGCCAGCAGTTTACGGGGCACCGACACCGGGGAGCTGTCTTTT.

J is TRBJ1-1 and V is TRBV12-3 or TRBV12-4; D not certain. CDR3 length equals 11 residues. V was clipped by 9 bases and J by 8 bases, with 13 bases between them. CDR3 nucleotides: TGTGCCAGTTATTTCGGCTCCGAAGCTTTCTTT. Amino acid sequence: CASYFGSEAFF.